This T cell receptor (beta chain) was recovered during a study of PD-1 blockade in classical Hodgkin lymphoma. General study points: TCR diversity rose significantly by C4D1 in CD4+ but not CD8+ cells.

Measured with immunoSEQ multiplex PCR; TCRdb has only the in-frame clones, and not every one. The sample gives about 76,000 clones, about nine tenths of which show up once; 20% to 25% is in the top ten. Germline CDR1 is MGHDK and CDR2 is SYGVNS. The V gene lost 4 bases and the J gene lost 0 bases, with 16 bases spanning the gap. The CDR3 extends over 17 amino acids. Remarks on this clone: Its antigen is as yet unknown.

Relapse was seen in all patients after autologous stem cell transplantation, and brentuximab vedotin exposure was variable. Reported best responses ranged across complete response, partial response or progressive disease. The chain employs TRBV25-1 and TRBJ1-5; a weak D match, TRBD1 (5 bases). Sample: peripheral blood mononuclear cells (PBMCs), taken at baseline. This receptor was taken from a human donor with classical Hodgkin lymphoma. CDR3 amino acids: CASSGDQGPLSNQPQHF. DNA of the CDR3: TGTGCCAGCAGTGGAGACCAGGGTCCCCTTAGCAATCAGCCCCAGCATTTT. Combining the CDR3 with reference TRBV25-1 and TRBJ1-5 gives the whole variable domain EADIYQTPRYLVIGTGKKITLECSQTMGHDKMYWYQQDPGMELHLIHYSYGVNSTEKGDLSSESTVSRIRTEHFPLTLESARPSHTSQYLCASSGDQGPLSNQPQHFGDGTRLSIL.